This passage covers 23 T cell receptor beta chains from one sample sequenced in a study of blood T cell repertoires in COVID-19. Some clones are missing from TCRdb's copy, which holds only in-frame ones; the method was immunoSEQ multiplex PCR. The sample has tens of thousands of clones; about 80% are singletons. What was sequenced was peripheral blood. The receptors were sampled from a human donor in a cohort sampled during active COVID-19.

This clone showed up just a few times. V usage is TRBV5-4 and J usage is TRBJ2-7; 9 nucleotides agree with TRBD1. Trimming took 4 bases from V and 2 from J; bases not matched to a gene: 4. Per germline, CDR1 SGHNT and CDR2 YYREEE (reference sequence). The CDR3 loop spans 14 amino acids. The CDR3 bases are TGTGCCAGCAGCCAAAGACAGGGGGCCTACGAGCAGTACTTC. Residues: CASSQRQGAYEQYF.

The sample holds many counts of this clone. This chain uses TRBV29-1 with TRBJ1-2; 7 bases are a match to TRBD1. Germline lookup yields CDR1 SQVTM and CDR2 ANQGSEA. After removal of 6 bases from V and 4 bases from J, the junction contained 8 bases not matched to a gene. The CDR3 is made up of 13 amino acids. The DNA for the CDR3 is TGCAGCGTAGCCGGGACAGACAGCTATGGCTACACCTTC. Its protein is CSVAGTDSYGYTF.

This chain links TRBV18 with TRBJ1-4; weak D call: TRBD1 (6 bases). The CDR3 runs to 13 residues. The germline V and J ends were trimmed by 5 bases and 8 bases, with 12 bases remaining between them. The germline V gene encodes CDR1 KGHSH and CDR2 LQKENI. In nucleotides, the CDR3 is TGTGCCAGCTCAGACAGGTCGGGAGAAAAACTGTTTTTT. Translation gives CASSDRSGEKLFF.

In this sample, this clone turned up a few times. The rearrangement links TRBV2 to TRBJ2-3, with D possibly TRBD1 on 6 matching bases. CDR1 is SNHLY, CDR2 FYNNEI, per germline. Trimming stripped 6 bases from V and 2 bases from J, with 15 bases between. There are 15 residues in the CDR3. The CDR3 reads CASRTGQTDTDTQYF. The CDR3 DNA sequence: TGTGCCAGCAGGACCGGACAGACCGACACAGATACGCAGTATTTT.

The chain is built from TRBV28 and TRBJ2-6, with TRBD1 matching 11 bases. The CDR3 is 17 residues long. Germline-derived CDR1 and CDR2 are MDHEN and SYDVKM. V lost 5 bases and J lost 0; bases outside the gene matches: 3. CDR3 residues: CASSGTGGNSGANVLTF. The DNA of the CDR3 is TGTGCCAGCAGTGGGACAGGGGGGAACTCTGGGGCCAACGTCCTGACTTTC.

On this clone itself: The sample has other DNA sequences that encode this CDR3 too. The chain recombines TRBV5-1 with TRBJ2-6; tentatively, D is TRBD1 (6 bases). The CDR3 contains 15 residues. CDR1 is SGHRS and CDR2 is YFSETQ in the germline V gene. Trimming pared 3 bases from V and 1 base from J, leaving 8 bases between. This CDR3 is CASSSTGSGANVLTF. CDR3 nucleotides: TGCGCCAGCAGCTCAACAGGGTCTGGGGCCAACGTCCTGACTTTC.

The chain uses TRBV5-1 and TRBJ1-3, with 9 bases matching TRBD1. CDR1 and CDR2 from the germline V gene are SGHRS and YFSETQ. Trimming took 0 bases from V and 3 from J; bases not matched to a gene: 1. The CDR3 spans 15 residues. DNA for the CDR3: TGCGCCAGCAGCTTGGGGACAGGGGATGGAAACACCATATATTTT. It codes for CASSLGTGDGNTIYF.

This clone was picked up one time. V and J are TRBV6-5 and TRBJ1-2, with D hard to call. This CDR3 is built from 12 residues. Germline V gene lookup returns CDR1 MNHEY and CDR2 SVGAGI. Between the trimmed V and J ends, which lost 10 bases and 8 bases, there was a span of 17 bases. As DNA, the CDR3 is TGTGCCACCGCCCGGCCCCGGGAAGGCTACACCTTC. Encoded protein: CATARPREGYTF.

The V call is TRBV2, the J call TRBJ1-2; 9 bases fit TRBD1. V lost 5 bases and J lost 3; bases outside the gene matches: 7. The germline V gene encodes CDR1 SNHLY and CDR2 FYNNEI. The CDR3 is 15 residues long. The CDR3 is CASSLQGALDYGYTF. The CDR3 coding sequence is TGTGCCAGCAGTTTACAGGGGGCCCTCGACTATGGCTACACCTTC.

The chain has TRBV9 and TRBJ1-2; 7 nucleotides align to TRBD1. The junction had 5 bases not matched to a gene; V was cut back by 4 bases and J by 5 bases. Germline loops: CDR1 SGDLS, CDR2 YYNGEE. The CDR3 consists of 13 residues. Written as DNA, the CDR3 is TGTGCCAGCAGCCGTACAGGGGAATATGGCTACACCTTC. Protein product: CASSRTGEYGYTF. Using reference TRBV9 and TRBJ1-2 for the parts outside the CDR3, the full variable domain is DSGVTQTPKHLITATGQRVTLRCSPRSGDLSVYWYQQSLDQGLQFLIQYYNGEERAKGNILERFSAQQFPDLHSELNLSSLELGDSALYFCASSRTGEYGYTFGSGTRLTVV.

V usage is TRBV5-6 and J usage is TRBJ1-3, with D possibly TRBD1 on 6 matching bases. The CDR3 contains 16 residues. Germline V gene lookup returns CDR1 SGHDT and CDR2 YYEEEE. Trimming cost V 4 bases and J 2 bases, with 16 bases left between them. In nucleotides, the CDR3 is TGTGCCAGCAGCCCCGTCAGGGGCTTCACTGGAAACACCATATATTTT. It translates to CASSPVRGFTGNTIYF.

The genes are TRBV19 and TRBJ2-6, with TRBD1 as a possible D gene (6 bases). Trimming took off 7 bases at V and 4 bases at J, with 23 bases between the two ends. Germline values: CDR1 LNHDA, CDR2 SQIVND (reference sequence). The CDR3 totals 18 residues. CDR3 residues: CASTGRQGRYSGANVLTF. The CDR3 DNA is TGTGCCAGTACCGGTAGGCAGGGGCGTTATTCAGGGGCCAACGTCCTGACTTTC.

This sequence joins TRBV28 and TRBJ2-6; 7 bases match TRBD1. Germline trimming cut 6 bases from V and 12 bases from J; bases unmatched to any gene: 14. The germline gives CDR1 MDHEN, CDR2 SYDVKM. This CDR3 has 15 residues. CDR3 region: CASSPEGQVTRVLTF. The CDR3 nucleotides are TGTGCCAGCAGCCCGGAAGGACAGGTTACGCGCGTCCTGACTTTC.

The V and J genes are TRBV24-1 and TRBJ2-2, with TRBD1 identical over 7 bases. The J segment lost 7 bases and the V segment lost 7 bases, leaving 8 bases of the junction unmatched. The CDR3 length is 14 residues. Germline V gene data show CDR1 as KGHDR and CDR2 as SFDVKD. The CDR3 is CATRTAQGVGELFF. CDR3 nucleotides: TGTGCCACCAGGACAGCCCAGGGGGTCGGGGAGCTGTTTTTT.

This clone was seen a handful of times. The rearrangement joins TRBV4-1 to TRBJ1-2; 11 nucleotides align to TRBD1. J lost 8 bases, V lost 0 bases, and 11 bases had no gene match. This CDR3 spans 17 amino acids. Germline loops: CDR1 MGHRA, CDR2 YSYEKL. The CDR3 loop reads CASSQDIVRDRGTGYTF. DNA of the CDR3: TGCGCCAGCAGCCAAGATATTGTCCGGGACAGGGGGACCGGCTACACCTTC.

This clone appeared a single time. This sequence joins TRBV11-3 and TRBJ2-5, with a possible D match to TRBD1 (5 bases). The CDR3 is made up of 13 amino acids. Trimming left V 0 bases short and J 5 bases short, with 7 bases between. Germline V gene lookup returns CDR1 SGHNT and CDR2 YENEEA. The CDR3 region has the DNA TGTGCCAGCAGCTTAGATAACAGGGAGACCCAGTACTTC. Residues: CASSLDNRETQYF.

The CDR3 sequence is CASSLASGIVGEQYF. CDR3 nucleotide sequence: TGTGCCAGCAGCTTGGCTAGCGGGATCGTTGGCGAGCAGTACTTC. The chain employs TRBV11-2 and TRBJ2-7, with 9 bases matching TRBD2. V lost 3 bases and J lost 6; bases outside the gene matches: 9. This CDR3 is 15 amino acids long. Germline V gives CDR1 SGHAT, CDR2 FQNNGV.

V gene TRBV3-1 (or the pseudogene TRBV3-2) combines with J gene TRBJ2-1, with 8 bases lining up with TRBD2. CDR1 is LGHDT and CDR2 is YNNKEL in the germline V gene (reference sequence). Trimming at V came to 4 bases and at J to 6 bases, leaving 11 bases not matched to a gene. The CDR3 covers 16 residues. CDR3 amino acids: CASSPPRGGYRNEQFF. The CDR3 DNA follows: TGTGCCAGCAGCCCTCCCCGGGGGGGGTATCGCAATGAGCAGTTCTTC.

CDR3 bases: TGTGCCAGCTCTCAAAGACCGGGACAGGGGTATGGTGTAGTCGCCGGGGAGCTGTTTTTT. Translated: CASSQRPGQGYGVVAGELFF. The chain couples TRBV7-6 to TRBJ2-2; 10 nucleotides match TRBD1. The V gene's germline CDR1 is SGHVS and CDR2 FNYEAQ. V dropped 8 bases and J dropped 6; count of bases not matched to a gene: 24. The CDR3 has 20 residues.

This chain joins TRBV24-1 and TRBJ2-3; D is ambiguous. Trimming removed 5 bases from V and 1 base from J, with 15 bases in between. CDR1 KGHDR and CDR2 SFDVKD come from the germline V gene. This CDR3 has 16 amino acids. The CDR3 loop is CATSGPRQDGTDTQYF. DNA of the CDR3: TGTGCCACCAGTGGCCCCCGTCAGGATGGCACAGATACGCAGTATTTT.

CDR3 in DNA: TGTGCCAGCGGGGGGGAGACAGATACGCAGTATTTT. It codes for CASGGETDTQYF. The V and J genes are TRBV3-1 (or the pseudogene TRBV3-2) and TRBJ2-3; TRBD2 matches 7 bases. This CDR3 is built from 12 residues. V dropped 8 bases and J dropped 3; count of bases not matched to a gene: 2. Per germline, CDR1 LGHDT and CDR2 YNNKEL (reference sequence).

The rearrangement uses TRBV5-1 and TRBJ1-2, with 8 bases fitting TRBD1. CDR3 size: 12 residues. The ends lost 3 bases at V and 7 bases at J; junction bases unmatched: 2. Germline CDR1 and CDR2: SGHRS and YFSETQ. CDR3 residues: CASSSDRVGYTF. The CDR3 bases are TGCGCCAGCAGCTCGGACAGGGTTGGCTACACCTTC.

The chain is built from TRBV29-1 and TRBJ2-7, with 11 bases that match TRBD2. Germline V gives CDR1 SQVTM, CDR2 ANQGSEA. The CDR3 runs to 17 residues. With V trimmed by 6 bases and J by 2 bases, 15 bases remained unmatched. DNA for the CDR3: TGCAGCGTAGCCGGGACTAGCGGCCCAACCGCCACCTACGAGCAGTACTTC. Amino acids: CSVAGTSGPTATYEQYF.